The 4 T cell receptor beta chains reported below all come from one sample, sequenced in a study of blood T cell repertoires in COVID-19. The assay was immunoSEQ multiplex PCR, and TCRdb's table has in-frame clones only and misses some. The sample has tens of thousands of clones; roughly 80% are singletons. Material for sequencing was peripheral blood. The origin of the receptors is a man between 65 and 79 years old with acute or convalescent COVID-19.

J is TRBJ2-7 and V is TRBV28; 8 bases fit TRBD1. After removal of 6 bases from V and 2 bases from J, the junction contained 9 bases not matched to a gene. Germline V gives CDR1 MDHEN, CDR2 SYDVKM. The length of the CDR3 is 15 residues. DNA for the CDR3: TGTGCCAGCAGCTCCCTGGGACAGGTAGCCTACGAGCAGTACTTC. Its protein is CASSSLGQVAYEQYF.

This clone was observed a handful of times. The chain has TRBV19 and TRBJ2-7; 7 bases are a match to TRBD1. CDR3 length: 15 amino acids. The J segment lost 4 bases and the V segment lost 5 bases, leaving 11 bases of the junction unmatched. CDR1 LNHDA and CDR2 SQIVND come from the germline V gene (reference sequence). The chain's CDR3 is CASSSPTGTGYEQYF. The CDR3 coding sequence is TGTGCCAGTAGTTCCCCGACAGGGACGGGGTACGAGCAGTACTTC.

The V gene is TRBV19, the J gene TRBJ1-2; tentatively, D is TRBD1 (5 bases). Trimming took 0 bases from V and 2 from J, leaving 10 bases between them. Germline V gene data show CDR1 as LNHDA and CDR2 as SQIVND (reference sequence). CDR3 length: 15 residues. CDR3 DNA: TGTGCCAGTAGTATAGATGGTGCAGGGAACTATGGCTACACCTTC. The encoded protein is CASSIDGAGNYGYTF.

This clone was seen only once. V gene TRBV7-2 combines with J gene TRBJ1-2; D is perhaps TRBD1 (5 bases). This CDR3 contains 14 residues. Looked up from germline, CDR1 is SGHTA and CDR2 is FQGNSA. The ends were cut back, 1 base at V and 4 bases at J, with 10 bases in the middle. CDR3 amino acids: CASSLEFGAYGYTF. CDR3 bases: TGTGCCAGCAGCTTAGAGTTTGGGGCCTATGGCTACACCTTC.